This TCR beta chain was sequenced in a study of blood T cell repertoires in COVID-19. Trimming stripped 0 bases from V and 4 bases from J, with 10 bases between. CDR3 size: 15 residues. Germline values: CDR1 MNHEY, CDR2 SMNVEV (reference sequence). TCRdb keeps only in-frame clones here, not all; method: immunoSEQ multiplex PCR. The profile shows 90,000 to 150,000 clones, 81% of them singletons. Input material: peripheral blood. The receptor's source is a human donor in a cohort sampled during active COVID-19. This chain connects TRBV27 to TRBJ1-5, with D possibly matching TRBD1 (5 bases). CDR3 in amino acids: CASSLSWGGNQPQHF. The CDR3 DNA follows: TGTGCCAGCAGTTTATCTTGGGGGGGGAATCAGCCCCAGCATTTT.